This TCR beta chain appears in the sequencing data of a study of blood T cell repertoires in COVID-19. This clone was picked up a small number of times. Sequencing was performed with immunoSEQ multiplex PCR; in TCRdb, only in-frame clones are kept and a portion is missing. The top ten clones hold approximately 15% of a sample with 40,000 to 65,000 clones, around 78% of them seen once. The CDR3 spans 14 residues. J lost 2 bases, V lost 7 bases, and 5 bases had no gene match. CDR1 and CDR2 (germline): LNHDA, SQIVND (reference sequence). Sequenced material: peripheral blood. The TCR originated in a human donor with active or convalescent COVID-19. The donor label of this sample is uncertain. The rearrangement uses TRBV19 and TRBJ2-1; 7 nucleotides line up with TRBD2. CDR3 sequence reads: CASNLAATYNEQFF. The CDR3, as DNA: TGTGCCAGTAATCTAGCGGCCACCTACAATGAGCAGTTCTTC. The whole variable domain, remainder taken from reference TRBV19 and TRBJ2-1, is DGGITQSPKYLFRKEGQNVTLSCEQNLNHDAMYWYRQDPGQGLRLIYYSQIVNDFQKGDIAEGYSVSREKKESFPLTVTSAQKNPTAFYLCASNLAATYNEQFFGPGTRLTVL.